What follows are 24 T cell receptor beta chains derived from one specimen sequenced in a study of cytotoxic CD8 clonotypes in ibrutinib-treated CLL. Method: immunoSEQ multiplex PCR; TCRdb's copy keeps in-frame clones and lacks some. The sample shows around 97,000 clones, approximately 82% of them seen only once. The specimen comprised PBMCs, sampled after 12 months of ibrutinib treatment. The origin of the receptors is a human donor with chronic lymphocytic leukemia.

This clone has only one observation. This chain joins TRBV6-6 and TRBJ1-2, with a possible D match to TRBD1 (5 bases). The CDR3 length is 15 residues. Germline values: CDR1 MNHNY, CDR2 SVGAGI (reference sequence). V lost 0 bases and J lost 8, with 16 bases in between. The CDR3 DNA reads TGTGCCAGCAGTTACTCCGGGACCGGGCAAGAGGGCTACACCTTC. It specifies CASSYSGTGQEGYTF.

The chain couples TRBV4-1 to TRBJ2-5, with D hard to call. Germline assignment: CDR1 MGHRA and CDR2 YSYEKL. The CDR3 is 14 residues long. The V and J ends lost 2 bases and 5 bases respectively, with 12 bases between them. The CDR3 sequence: CASSQRSPGETQYF. The CDR3 DNA follows: TGCGCCAGCAGCCAACGAAGCCCCGGCGAGACCCAGTACTTC.

V usage is TRBV12-5 and J usage is TRBJ2-2, with 11 bases aligning to TRBD2. Germline CDR1 and CDR2: LGHNT and FRNRAP. Losses at the gene ends were 6 bases for V and 2 bases for J; bases not matched to a gene: 2. The CDR3 has 15 amino acids. DNA for the CDR3: TGTGCTAGTGGCAGACTAGCGGGAAACACCGGGGAGCTGTTTTTT. Protein sequence: CASGRLAGNTGELFF.

CDR3 residues: CASSLGNSQETQYF. CDR3 DNA: TGTGCCAGCAGCTTAGGAAACAGCCAAGAGACCCAGTACTTC. V gene TRBV7-9 combines with J gene TRBJ2-5; D not certain. The CDR3 has 14 residues. Between the trimmed V and J ends, which lost 1 base and 1 base, there was a span of 7 bases. Germline lookup yields CDR1 SEHNR and CDR2 FQNEAQ (reference sequence).

The chain carries TRBV28 and TRBJ1-5; no definite D call. The CDR3 is 12 amino acids. The germline V gene encodes CDR1 MDHEN and CDR2 SYDVKM. V was shortened by 1 base and J by 7 bases, with 5 bases between the two germline ends. CDR3 residues: CASSLFGQPQHF. DNA for the CDR3: TGTGCCAGCAGTTTATTCGGCCAGCCCCAGCATTTT. The full variable domain, in which reference TRBV28 and TRBJ1-5 provide the parts outside the CDR3, is DVKVTQSSRYLVKRTGEKVFLECVQDMDHENMFWYRQDPGLGLRLIYFSYDVKMKEKGDIPEGYSVSREKKERFSLILESASTNQTSMYLCASSLFGQPQHFGDGTRLSIL.

The CDR3 coding sequence is TGTGCCAGCAGCCCTGGACAGGGGGGCGGCTACACCTTC. Its translation is CASSPGQGGGYTF. The genes are TRBV7-3 and TRBJ1-2; 10 bases are a match to TRBD1. The CDR3 is 13 residues long. Unmatched junction bases numbered 5, after V lost 5 bases and J lost 8 bases. The V gene's germline CDR1 is SGHTA and CDR2 FQGTGA.

In nucleotides, the CDR3 is TGCGCCAGCAGTCGACAGGGCACTACCTCGTCCTACGAGCAGTACTTC. It yields the protein CASSRQGTTSSYEQYF. This chain joins TRBV5-1 and TRBJ2-7; TRBD1 matches 7 bases. The ends lost 5 bases at V and 1 base at J; junction bases unmatched: 12. This CDR3 comprises 16 residues. Per the germline V gene, CDR1 is SGHRS and CDR2 is YFSETQ. Variable domain in full (rest from reference TRBV5-1 and TRBJ2-7): KAGVTQTPRYLIKTRGQQVTLSCSPISGHRSVSWYQQTPGQGLQFLFEYFSETQRNKGNFPGRFSGRQFSNSRSEMNVSTLELGDSALYLCASSRQGTTSSYEQYFGPGTRLTVT.

The gene calls are TRBV7-8 and TRBJ2-7; D tentatively fits TRBD1 or TRBD2 (5 bases each). Trimming pared 3 bases from V and 7 bases from J, leaving 19 bases between. CDR1 is SGHVS and CDR2 is FQNEAQ in the germline V gene. There are 15 residues in the CDR3. Here the CDR3 DNA reads TGTGCCAGCAGCTTCGCCGACAGCGGTTTTCTAGAGCAGTACTTC. Translation: CASSFADSGFLEQYF.

The chain is built from TRBV7-2 and TRBJ2-1; a weak D match, TRBD2 (5 bases). The CDR3 loop spans 12 amino acids. V lost 4 bases and J lost 10, with 11 bases in between. Germline V gene sequence: CDR1 SGHTA, CDR2 FQGNSA. CDR3 in amino acids: CASSSYREEQFF. The CDR3 DNA is TGTGCCAGCAGCTCTTACCGGGAAGAGCAGTTCTTC.

This clone ranks as medium-sized (0.01 to 0.1%). The chain links TRBV6-6 to TRBJ1-1; possible D gene TRBD1, 5 bases. The CDR3 length is 11 residues. The germline V gene has CDR1 MNHNY and CDR2 SVGAGI (reference sequence). V gave up 10 bases and J gave up 3 bases, with 9 bases separating them. The CDR3 loop is CATGTYTEAFF. CDR3 nucleotide sequence: TGTGCCACCGGGACGTACACTGAAGCTTTCTTT.

The chain has TRBV9 and TRBJ1-5; 8 positions match TRBD1. The CDR3 runs 15 residues. Trimming removed 4 bases from V and 5 bases from J; junction bases left unmatched: 8. The germline gives CDR1 SGDLS, CDR2 YYNGEE. CDR3: CASSPTTGGDQPQHF. The CDR3 DNA reads TGTGCCAGCAGCCCCACTACAGGGGGGGATCAGCCCCAGCATTTT.

The CDR3 DNA sequence: TGCGCCAGCAGCTTGGAGGTACCGGGTGAAAAACTGTTTTTT. Its protein is CASSLEVPGEKLFF. This chain links TRBV5-1 with TRBJ1-4, with D hard to call. The CDR3 loop spans 14 amino acids. V was trimmed by 0 bases and J by 7 bases, leaving 10 bases between them. The germline CDR1 and CDR2 sequences are SGHRS and YFSETQ.

The chain uses TRBV7-9 and TRBJ1-1; maybe TRBD1 (5 bases). Trimming left V 3 bases short and J 2 bases short, with 10 bases between. CDR3 length: 14 residues. Germline values: CDR1 SEHNR, CDR2 FQNEAQ (reference sequence). This CDR3 is CASSFGGTNTEAFF. The CDR3 coding sequence is TGTGCCAGCAGCTTTGGGGGGACTAACACTGAAGCTTTCTTT.

This chain links TRBV6-5 with TRBJ2-1; maybe TRBD1 (6 bases). The germline V and J ends were trimmed by 6 bases and 6 bases, with 18 bases remaining between them. The CDR3 has 15 amino acids. In germline, CDR1 is MNHEY, CDR2 SVGAGI. The CDR3 DNA follows: TGTGCCAGCAGCTCACCCGAGGCAGGGGCCAATGAGCAGTTCTTC. It encodes CASSSPEAGANEQFF.

The chain recombines TRBV2 with TRBJ1-5; 8 bases map to TRBD1. CDR3 length: 14 residues. CDR1 SNHLY and CDR2 FYNNEI come from the germline V gene. The ends lost 7 bases at V and 1 base at J; junction bases unmatched: 3. The chain's CDR3 is CASIGQGSNQPQHF. The CDR3 DNA reads TGTGCCAGCATTGGACAGGGAAGCAATCAGCCCCAGCATTTT.

The rearrangement joins TRBV7-3 to TRBJ2-3, with D uncertain. V lost 1 base and J lost 1, with 9 bases in between. Germline CDR1 reads SGHTA; CDR2 reads FQGTGA. This CDR3 is built from 15 residues. The CDR3 bases are TGTGCCAGCAGCTTAAACGTGGCGGGCACAGATACGCAGTATTTT. The encoded protein is CASSLNVAGTDTQYF.

This clone was counted between two and nine times. The rearrangement joins TRBV7-2 to TRBJ1-1; D is uncertain. V was trimmed by 1 base and J by 0 bases, leaving 15 bases between them. CDR3 length: 17 amino acids. The germline V gene has CDR1 SGHTA and CDR2 FQGNSA. CDR3 in amino acids: CASSLEVGRLMNTEAFF. CDR3 nucleotides: TGTGCCAGCAGCTTAGAGGTCGGAAGGCTTATGAACACTGAAGCTTTCTTT.

The chain carries TRBV19 and TRBJ1-2; D may be TRBD1 (5 bases). CDR3 length equals 13 residues. V was shortened by 5 bases and J by 6 bases, with 13 bases between the two germline ends. CDR1 and CDR2 from the germline V gene are LNHDA and SQIVND (reference sequence). The CDR3 sequence is CASSADRDNGYTF. The CDR3 coding sequence is TGTGCCAGTAGTGCAGACAGAGATAATGGCTACACCTTC.

The J gene is TRBJ2-7, the V gene TRBV2, with 7 bases aligning to TRBD2. There are 13 residues in the CDR3. Unmatched junction bases numbered 9, after V lost 6 bases and J lost 7 bases. Germline V gene lookup returns CDR1 SNHLY and CDR2 FYNNEI. The CDR3 spells CASSRREGLEQYF. The DNA for the CDR3 is TGTGCCAGCAGCAGGAGGGAGGGGTTGGAGCAGTACTTC.

This rearrangement joins TRBV6-4 to TRBJ1-1; D unclear. The germline V gene has CDR1 MRHNA and CDR2 SNTAGT. The CDR3 runs to 11 residues. V was trimmed by 3 bases and J by 2 bases, leaving 1 base between them. CDR3 in DNA: TGTGCCAGCAGTGAAAACACTGAAGCTTTCTTT. The encoded protein is CASSENTEAFF.

The chain combines TRBV25-1 with TRBJ1-2; 7 bases agree with TRBD1. There are 14 residues in the CDR3. Germline-derived CDR1 and CDR2 are MGHDK and SYGVNS. J lost 5 bases, V lost 5 bases, and 8 bases had no gene match. CDR3 region: CASSSRDSAYGYTF. The CDR3 DNA reads TGTGCCAGCAGTAGCCGGGACAGTGCTTATGGCTACACCTTC.

This clone was recorded a few times. The rearrangement joins TRBV7-3 to TRBJ1-2; the D is unclear. Germline assignment: CDR1 SGHTA and CDR2 FQGTGA. The CDR3 runs 13 residues. V was trimmed by 1 base and J by 0 bases, leaving 3 bases between them. The CDR3, as DNA: TGTGCCAGCAGCTTAAATCCTAACTATGGCTACACCTTC. Encoded protein: CASSLNPNYGYTF.

The sample holds many counts of this clone. This sequence joins TRBV2 and TRBJ1-5; no definite D call. With 4 bases removed from V and 7 bases from J, the gap between germline ends came to 11 bases. The CDR3 spans 13 residues. Looked up from germline, CDR1 is SNHLY and CDR2 is FYNNEI. The CDR3 loop reads CASSVAVGQPQHF. The CDR3 DNA reads as TGTGCCAGCAGTGTTGCGGTGGGCCAGCCCCAGCATTTT.

V gene TRBV7-8 combines with J gene TRBJ1-1; TRBD1 might be the D (6 bases). With 5 bases removed from V and 2 bases from J, the gap between germline ends came to 9 bases. The germline V gene has CDR1 SGHVS and CDR2 FQNEAQ. The CDR3 loop spans 13 amino acids. CDR3 nucleotide sequence: TGTGCCAGCAGCCGGACAGAAAACACTGAAGCTTTCTTT. This gives the protein CASSRTENTEAFF. Variable domain in full (rest from reference TRBV7-8 and TRBJ1-1): GAGVSQSPRYKVAKRGQDVALRCDPISGHVSLFWYQQALGQGPEFLTYFQNEAQLDKSGLPSDRFFAERPEGSVSTLKIQRTQQEDSAVYLCASSRTENTEAFFGQGTRLTVV.